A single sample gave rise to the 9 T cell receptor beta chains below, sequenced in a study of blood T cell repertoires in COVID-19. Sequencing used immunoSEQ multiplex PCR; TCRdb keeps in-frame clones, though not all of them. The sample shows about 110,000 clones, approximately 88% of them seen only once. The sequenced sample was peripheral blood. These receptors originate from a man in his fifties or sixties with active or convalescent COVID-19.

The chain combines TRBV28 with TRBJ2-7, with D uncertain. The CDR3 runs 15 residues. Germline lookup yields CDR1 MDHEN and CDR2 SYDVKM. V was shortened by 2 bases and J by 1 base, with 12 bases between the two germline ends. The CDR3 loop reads CASSLNRGRSYEQYF. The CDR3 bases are TGTGCCAGCAGTTTAAATAGAGGAAGGTCCTACGAGCAGTACTTC.

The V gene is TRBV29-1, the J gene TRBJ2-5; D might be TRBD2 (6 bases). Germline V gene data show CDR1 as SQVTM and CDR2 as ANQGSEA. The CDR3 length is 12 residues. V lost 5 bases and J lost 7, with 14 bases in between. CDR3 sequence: CSVRSEGWTQYF. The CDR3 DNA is TGCAGCGTTCGATCGGAGGGTTGGACCCAGTACTTC.

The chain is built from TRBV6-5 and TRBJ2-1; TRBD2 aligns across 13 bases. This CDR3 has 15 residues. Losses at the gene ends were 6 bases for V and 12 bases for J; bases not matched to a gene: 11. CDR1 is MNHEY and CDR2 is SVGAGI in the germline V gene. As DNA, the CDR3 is TGTGCCAGCAGCCGCGGACTAGCGGGAGTGTTAGGGCAGTTCTTC. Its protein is CASSRGLAGVLGQFF.

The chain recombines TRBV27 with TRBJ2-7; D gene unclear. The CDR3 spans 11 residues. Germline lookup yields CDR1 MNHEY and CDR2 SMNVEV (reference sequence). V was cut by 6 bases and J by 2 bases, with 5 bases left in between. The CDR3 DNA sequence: TGTGCCAGCAGAGACACCTACGAGCAGTACTTC. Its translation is CASRDTYEQYF.

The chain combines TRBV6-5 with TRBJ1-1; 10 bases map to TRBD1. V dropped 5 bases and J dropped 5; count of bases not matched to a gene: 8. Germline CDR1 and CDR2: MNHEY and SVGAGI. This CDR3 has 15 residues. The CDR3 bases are TGTGCCAGCAGTCGACAGGGGGCACTTGGGACTGAAGCTTTCTTT. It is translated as CASSRQGALGTEAFF.

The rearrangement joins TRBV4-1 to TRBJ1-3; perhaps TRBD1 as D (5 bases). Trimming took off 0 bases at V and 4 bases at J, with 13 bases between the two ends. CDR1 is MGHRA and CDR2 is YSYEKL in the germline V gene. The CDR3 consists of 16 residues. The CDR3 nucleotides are TGCGCCAGCAGCCAAGACCCTGCAGGGAGGGGAAACACCATATATTTT. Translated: CASSQDPAGRGNTIYF.

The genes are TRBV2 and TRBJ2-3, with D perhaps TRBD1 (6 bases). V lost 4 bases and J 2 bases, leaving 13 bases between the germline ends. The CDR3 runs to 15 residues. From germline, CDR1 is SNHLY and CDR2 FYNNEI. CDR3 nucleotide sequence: TGTGCCAGCAGTGTTGACAGGTCACTCACAGATACGCAGTATTTT. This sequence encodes CASSVDRSLTDTQYF.

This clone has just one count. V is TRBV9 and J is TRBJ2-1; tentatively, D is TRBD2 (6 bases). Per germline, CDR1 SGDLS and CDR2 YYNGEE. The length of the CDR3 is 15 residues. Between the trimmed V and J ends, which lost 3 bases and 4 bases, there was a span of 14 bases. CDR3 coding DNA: TGTGCCAGCAGCGGGAAAAGCGGGTCTTACAATGAGCAGTTCTTC. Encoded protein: CASSGKSGSYNEQFF.

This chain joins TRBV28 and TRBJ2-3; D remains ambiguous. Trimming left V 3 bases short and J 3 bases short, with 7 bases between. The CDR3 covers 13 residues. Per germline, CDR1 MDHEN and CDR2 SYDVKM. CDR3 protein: CASSFPLTDTQYF. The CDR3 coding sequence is TGTGCCAGCAGTTTTCCCCTGACAGATACGCAGTATTTT. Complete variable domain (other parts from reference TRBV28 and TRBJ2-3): DVKVTQSSRYLVKRTGEKVFLECVQDMDHENMFWYRQDPGLGLRLIYFSYDVKMKEKGDIPEGYSVSREKKERFSLILESASTNQTSMYLCASSFPLTDTQYFGPGTRLTVL.